The 21 T cell receptor beta chains below come from one sample, sequenced in a study of Graves' ophthalmopathy and Graves' hyperthyroidism. Researchers took RNA transcripts and amplified TCR beta CDR3 regions from them. Second-round multiplex PCR followed a first-round RT-PCR using HTBI primers. TCRdb reanalysed the multiplex PCR reads using MiXCR and keeps one entry per CDR3 protein. Of roughly 600,000 distinct CDR3 sequences in the sample, about 35% are singletons; the top ten hold roughly 4%. Sequencing was performed on peripheral blood or thyroid tissue (not recorded which). The receptors come from an adult man with Graves' hyperthyroidism.

The CDR3 DNA follows: TGTGCCAGCAGCTCGACAGGGATGAGAAACACCATATATTTT. Amino acids: CASSSTGMRNTIYF. The chain couples TRBV7-8 to TRBJ1-3; 7 nucleotides match TRBD1. V lost 4 bases and J lost 5; bases outside the gene matches: 5. Germline V lookup: CDR1 SGHVS, CDR2 FQNEAQ. This CDR3 is 14 amino acids long.

This clonotype was picked up many times. The chain links TRBV7-3 to TRBJ2-2; maybe TRBD1 (6 bases). CDR3 length: 15 residues. CDR1 SGHTA and CDR2 FQGTGA come from the germline V gene. V was pared by 3 bases and J by 6 bases, with 14 bases between. The CDR3: CASSFQGSFAGELFF. DNA of the CDR3: TGTGCCAGCAGCTTCCAGGGGTCTTTCGCCGGGGAGCTGTTTTTT.

The chain carries TRBV6-5 and TRBJ1-4; a weak D match, TRBD1 (5 bases). The CDR3 covers 14 residues. Germline CDR1 reads MNHEY; CDR2 reads SVGAGI. Trimming cost V 7 bases and J 6 bases, with 15 bases left between them. The CDR3 DNA sequence: TGTGCCAGCATTTGGATTCTGGGGGATGAAAAACTGTTTTTT. It codes for CASIWILGDEKLFF.

The chain has TRBV7-8 and TRBJ1-3; possibly TRBD1 for D (5 bases). The CDR3 is 19 amino acids. Germline CDR1 is SGHVS and CDR2 is FQNEAQ. The germline V and J ends were trimmed by 5 bases and 0 bases, with 23 bases remaining between them. CDR3 loop: CASSLRAGATGPSGNTIYF. The CDR3 nucleotides are TGTGCCAGCAGCCTACGAGCTGGGGCTACCGGACCCTCTGGAAACACCATATATTTT.

The rearrangement uses TRBV7-2 and TRBJ1-4, with TRBD1 matching 12 bases. V lost 1 base to trimming and J lost 7 bases; unmatched junction nucleotides: 4. Germline V lookup: CDR1 SGHTA, CDR2 FQGNSA. CDR3 length: 16 amino acids. In DNA, the CDR3 is TGTGCCAGCAGCTTAGATGGGACAGGGGGCGGTGAAAAACTGTTTTTT. Translation gives CASSLDGTGGGEKLFF. Full variable domain (outside the CDR3, taken from reference TRBV7-2 and TRBJ1-4): GAGVSQSPSNKVTEKGKDVELRCDPISGHTALYWYRQSLGQGLEFLIYFQGNSAPDKSGLPSDRFSAERTGGSVSTLTIQRTQQEDSAVYLCASSLDGTGGGEKLFFGSGTQLSVL.

This clonotype was observed a few times. V and J are TRBV2 and TRBJ2-5; 7 bases align to TRBD2. The DNA end lines up better with TRBJ2-1; the J call may be wrong. This CDR3 has 13 amino acids. Germline CDR1 reads SNHLY; CDR2 reads FYNNEI. The CDR3 protein is CASSERSGEEQFF. The DNA of the CDR3 is TGTGCCAGCAGTGAGCGGAGCGGGGAGGAGCAGTTCTTC.

This clonotype was seen many times. V gene TRBV20-1 combines with J gene TRBJ1-6; 8 nucleotides line up with TRBD1. CDR1 DFQATT and CDR2 SNEGSKA come from the germline V gene (reference sequence). CDR3 length: 13 amino acids. The trim removed 6 bases at V and 10 bases at J, leaving 8 bases unmatched. The CDR3 coding sequence is TGCAGTGCAATCGGACAGGGAGACTCACCCCTCCACTTT. It translates to CSAIGQGDSPLHF.

There are many counts of this clonotype. The chain combines TRBV6-5 with TRBJ2-7; D is possibly TRBD1 (5 bases). Germline V CDR1 and CDR2: MNHEY, SVGAGI. This CDR3 has 15 residues. Deletions cut 2 bases from V and 3 bases from J, with 14 bases between. The CDR3 DNA reads as TGTGCCAGCAGTTACAGACAGACACTTAACTACGAGCAGTACTTC. Protein: CASSYRQTLNYEQYF.

V and J are TRBV9 and TRBJ1-1, with 7 bases lining up with TRBD1. CDR3 length: 18 residues. V dropped 0 bases and J dropped 0; count of bases not matched to a gene: 11. Germline V gives CDR1 SGDLS, CDR2 YYNGEE. The CDR3 reads CASSVGLVRGGLNTEAFF. The CDR3 DNA reads TGTGCCAGCAGCGTAGGATTGGTCAGGGGGGGGCTGAACACTGAAGCTTTCTTT. Looking up the rest from reference TRBV9 and TRBJ1-1 gives the full variable domain: DSGVTQTPKHLITATGQRVTLRCSPRSGDLSVYWYQQSLDQGLQFLIQYYNGEERAKGNILERFSAQQFPDLHSELNLSSLELGDSALYFCASSVGLVRGGLNTEAFFGQGTRLTVV.

This clonotype was counted at least ten times. The V call is TRBV10-3, the J call TRBJ2-6; D may correspond to TRBD1 or TRBD2 (5 bases each). The V gene lost 8 bases and the J gene lost 6 bases, with 20 bases spanning the gap. The CDR3 has 16 amino acids. The germline CDR1 and CDR2 sequences are ENHRY and SYGVKD. CDR3 in DNA: TGTGCCATCGAGGACTTAGAGGGACCCAAGGCCAACGTCCTGACTTTC. As protein: CAIEDLEGPKANVLTF.

Note on this clonotype: Likely a read error: the CDR3 ends without its conserved phenylalanine or tryptophan. V and J are TRBV10-3 and TRBJ1-6; 7 bases are a match to TRBD1. The CDR3 length is 16 residues. Germline V gene lookup returns CDR1 ENHRY and CDR2 SYGVKD. In DNA form, the CDR3 reads TGTGCCAGCAGTGCAACTACGCCGCTGACAGGGCCACCCCTCCACTCT. Residues: CASSATTPLTGPPLHS.

There are many counts of this clonotype. This rearrangement joins TRBV29-1 to TRBJ2-7, with D possibly TRBD1 on 6 matching bases. V was trimmed by 7 bases and J by 1 base, leaving 14 bases between them. Germline CDR1 SQVTM, CDR2 ANQGSEA. The CDR3 loop spans 13 amino acids. The CDR3 DNA follows: TGCAGCGCTAGGACAGTAAATTCCTACGAGCAGTACTTC. This translates into CSARTVNSYEQYF.

The rearrangement joins TRBV19 to TRBJ1-6; D not certain. Germline CDR1 and CDR2: LNHDA and SQIVND (reference sequence). V dropped 7 bases and J dropped 5 bases, with 12 bases sitting between them. The CDR3 consists of 14 residues. In DNA form, the CDR3 reads TGTGCCAGTACCGAGGCCAGCAATAATTCACCCCTCCACTTT. Translated: CASTEASNNSPLHF.

The chain joins TRBV3-1 to TRBJ1-3; D is possibly TRBD1 (5 bases). The germline V gene encodes CDR1 LGHDT and CDR2 YNNKEL (reference sequence). Trimming removed 8 bases from V and 3 bases from J, with 14 bases in between. This CDR3 region has 14 residues. In DNA form, the CDR3 reads TGTGCCAGCGGACAAGGGGCGGGTGGAAACACCATATATTTT. This codes for CASGQGAGGNTIYF. The whole variable domain, remainder taken from reference TRBV3-1 and TRBJ1-3, is DTAVSQTPKYLVTQMGNDKSIKCEQNLGHDTMYWYKQDSKKFLKIMFSYNNKELIINETVPNRFSPKSPDKAHLNLHINSLELGDSAVYFCASGQGAGGNTIYFGEGSWLTVV.

With regard to this clonotype: A clone one base away is much larger, so this may be a read error. The chain links TRBV2 to TRBJ1-1, with 10 bases lining up with TRBD1. Germline CDR1 reads SNHLY; CDR2 reads FYNNEI. The CDR3 runs 15 residues. V was clipped by 4 bases and J by 5 bases; unmatched bases: 7. This CDR3 reads CASSGPTGGGTEAFF. The DNA for the CDR3 is TGTGCCAGCAGTGGCCCGACAGGGGGCGGGACTGAAGCTTTCTTT.

The rearrangement uses TRBV7-8 and TRBJ2-2; tentatively, D is TRBD1 (5 bases). V gave up 3 bases and J gave up 6 bases, with 14 bases separating them. The CDR3 totals 15 residues. The V gene's germline CDR1 is SGHVS and CDR2 FQNEAQ. CDR3 sequence: CASSFVFGAAGELFF. The CDR3 region has the DNA TGTGCCAGCAGCTTCGTCTTTGGGGCTGCCGGGGAGCTGTTTTTT. The full variable domain, its missing parts supplied by reference TRBV7-8 and TRBJ2-2, is GAGVSQSPRYKVAKRGQDVALRCDPISGHVSLFWYQQALGQGPEFLTYFQNEAQLDKSGLPSDRFFAERPEGSVSTLKIQRTQQEDSAVYLCASSFVFGAAGELFFGEGSRLTVL.

This clonotype appeared many times. The V gene is TRBV20-1, the J gene TRBJ1-1; D possibly corresponds to TRBD1 (6 bases). V was clipped by 1 base and J by 1 base, with 10 bases between them. The CDR3 has 14 amino acids. Germline V CDR1 and CDR2: DFQATT, SNEGSKA (reference sequence). The CDR3 DNA is TGCAGTGCTAGAGGACCGACAGGGAACACTGAAGCTTTCTTT. Protein product: CSARGPTGNTEAFF.

This clonotype turned up a few times. V is TRBV6-6 and J is TRBJ1-2; 7 positions match TRBD1. CDR3 length equals 15 residues. The J segment lost 1 base and the V segment lost 6 bases, leaving 8 bases of the junction unmatched. The germline CDR1 and CDR2 sequences are MNHNY and SVGAGI (reference sequence). The DNA for the CDR3 is TGTGCCAGCAGGACGTACGGGACAGATAACTATGGCTACACCTTC. This translates into CASRTYGTDNYGYTF.

As regards this clonotype: Compared with germline, one end of the junction differs, possibly owing to a read error. The rearrangement uses TRBV7-9 and TRBJ2-7, with D possibly being TRBD2 (7 bases). This CDR3 spans 15 amino acids. Germline loops: CDR1 SEHNR, CDR2 FQNEAQ (reference sequence). The CDR3 protein is CASSVAGGGPYEQYF. The CDR3 DNA sequence: TGTGCCAGCAGCGTAGCTGGGGGGGGCCCCTACGAGCAGTACTTC.

This clonotype has a handful of counts. V usage is TRBV30 and J usage is TRBJ1-2; 9 positions agree with TRBD1. The V segment lost 1 base and the J segment 3 bases; nucleotides outside the gene matches: 6. The CDR3 extends over 15 amino acids. In germline, CDR1 is GTSNPN, CDR2 SVGIG (reference sequence). Written as DNA, the CDR3 is TGTGCCTGGAGTGCCTGGGGACAGGGTGACTATGGCTACACCTTC. Amino acid sequence: CAWSAWGQGDYGYTF.

Turning to this clonotype: One junction end disagrees with the germline gene, perhaps due to a read error. This chain links TRBV9 with TRBJ2-7; D is unresolved. The CDR3 is 11 amino acids. The germline gives CDR1 SGDLS, CDR2 YYNGEE. The CDR3 DNA reads as TGTGCCAGCAGCGTAGCGCTTCAACCTAACTTC. This codes for CASSVALQPNF. Based on the CDR3 plus reference TRBV9 and TRBJ2-7, the full variable domain is DSGVTQTPKHLITATGQRVTLRCSPRSGDLSVYWYQQSLDQGLQFLIQYYNGEERAKGNILERFSAQQFPDLHSELNLSSLELGDSALYFCASSVALQPNFGPGTRLTVT.